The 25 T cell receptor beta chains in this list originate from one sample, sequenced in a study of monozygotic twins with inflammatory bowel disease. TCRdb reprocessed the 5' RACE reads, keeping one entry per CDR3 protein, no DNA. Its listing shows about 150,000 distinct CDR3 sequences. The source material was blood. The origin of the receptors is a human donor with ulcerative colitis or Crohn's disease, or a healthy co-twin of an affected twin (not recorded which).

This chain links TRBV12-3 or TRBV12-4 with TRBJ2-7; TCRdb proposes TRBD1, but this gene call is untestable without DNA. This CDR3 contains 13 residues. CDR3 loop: CASSSWTGNEQYF.

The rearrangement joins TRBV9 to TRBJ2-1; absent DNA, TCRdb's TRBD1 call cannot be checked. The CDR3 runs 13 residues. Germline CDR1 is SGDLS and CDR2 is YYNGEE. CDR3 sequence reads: CASSLGTVNEQFF.

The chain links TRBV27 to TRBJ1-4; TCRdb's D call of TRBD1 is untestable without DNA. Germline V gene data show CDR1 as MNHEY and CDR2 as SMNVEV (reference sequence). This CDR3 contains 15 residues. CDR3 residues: CASSLATGFREKLFF.

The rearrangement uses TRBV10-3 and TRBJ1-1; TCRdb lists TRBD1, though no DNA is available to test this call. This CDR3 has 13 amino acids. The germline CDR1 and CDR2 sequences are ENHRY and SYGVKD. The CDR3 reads CAITGTGDTEAFF.

CDR3 sequence reads: CASSLGGIRGYGYTF. This rearrangement joins TRBV5-1 to TRBJ1-2; TCRdb picks TRBD1, but there is no DNA to check that call. The germline V gene encodes CDR1 SGHRS and CDR2 YFSETQ. This CDR3 contains 15 residues.

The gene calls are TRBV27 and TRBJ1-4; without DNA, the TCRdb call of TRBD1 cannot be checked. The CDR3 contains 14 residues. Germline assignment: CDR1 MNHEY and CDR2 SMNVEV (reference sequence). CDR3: CASSWGQGVGKLFF. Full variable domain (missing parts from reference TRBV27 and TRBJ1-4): EAQVTQNPRYLITVTGKKLTVTCSQNMNHEYMSWYRQDPGLGLRQIYYSMNVEVTDKGDVPEGYKVSRKEKRNFPLILESPSPNQTSLYFCASSWGQGVGKLFFGSGTQLSVL.

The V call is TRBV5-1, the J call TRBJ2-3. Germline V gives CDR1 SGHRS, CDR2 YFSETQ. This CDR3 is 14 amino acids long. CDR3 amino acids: CASSLGGKTDTQYF.

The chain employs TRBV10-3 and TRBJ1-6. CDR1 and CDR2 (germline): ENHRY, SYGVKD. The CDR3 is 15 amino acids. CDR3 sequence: CAISERGSYNSPLHF.

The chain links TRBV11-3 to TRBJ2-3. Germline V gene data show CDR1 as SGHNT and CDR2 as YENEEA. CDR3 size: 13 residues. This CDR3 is CASSLGRQHTQYF. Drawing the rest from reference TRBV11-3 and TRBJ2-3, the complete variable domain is EAGVVQSPRYKIIEKKQPVAFWCNPISGHNTLYWYLQNLGQGPELLIRYENEEAVDDSQLPKDRFSAERLKGVDSTLKIQPAELGDSAVYLCASSLGRQHTQYFGPGTRLTVL.

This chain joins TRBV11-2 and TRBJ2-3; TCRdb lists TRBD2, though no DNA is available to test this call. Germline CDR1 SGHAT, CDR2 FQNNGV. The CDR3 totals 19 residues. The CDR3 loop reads CASSLVASGRHILGDTQYF.

CDR3: CARGQGDEQFF. The rearrangement joins TRBV30 to TRBJ2-1; the TCRdb D gene call, TRBD1, has no DNA to confirm it. The CDR3 is 11 amino acids. Germline V gene data show CDR1 as GTSNPN and CDR2 as SVGIG (reference sequence).

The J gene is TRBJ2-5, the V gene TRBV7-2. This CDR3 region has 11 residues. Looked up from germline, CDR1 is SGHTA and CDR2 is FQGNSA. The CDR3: CASILSGTQYF.

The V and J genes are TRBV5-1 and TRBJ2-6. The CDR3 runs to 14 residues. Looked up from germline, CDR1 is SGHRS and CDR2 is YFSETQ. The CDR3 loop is CASSLGTGANVLTF.

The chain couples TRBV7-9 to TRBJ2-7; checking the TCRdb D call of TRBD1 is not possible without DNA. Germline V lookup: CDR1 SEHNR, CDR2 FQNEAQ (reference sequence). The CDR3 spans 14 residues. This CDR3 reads CASLEGQTSYEQYF.

The CDR3 region is CASSATGYSGYTF. The rearrangement links TRBV10-2 to TRBJ1-2; TCRdb selects TRBD1, and the lack of DNA leaves this call unchecked. The germline V gene has CDR1 WSHSY and CDR2 SAAADI. This CDR3 comprises 13 residues.

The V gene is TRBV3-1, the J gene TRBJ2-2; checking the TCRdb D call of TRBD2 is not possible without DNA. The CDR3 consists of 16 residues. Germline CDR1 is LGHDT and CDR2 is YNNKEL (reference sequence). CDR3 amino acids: CASSQGLAVNTGELFF.

CDR3 in amino acids: CASSSGTSFDNEQFF. The chain recombines TRBV5-1 with TRBJ2-1; TCRdb reports TRBD2, a call that lacks DNA to check it against. The length of the CDR3 is 15 residues. Germline CDR1 reads SGHRS; CDR2 reads YFSETQ.

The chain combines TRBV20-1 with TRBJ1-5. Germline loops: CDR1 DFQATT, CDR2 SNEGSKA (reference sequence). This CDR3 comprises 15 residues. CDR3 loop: CSARDMAGSNQPQHF.

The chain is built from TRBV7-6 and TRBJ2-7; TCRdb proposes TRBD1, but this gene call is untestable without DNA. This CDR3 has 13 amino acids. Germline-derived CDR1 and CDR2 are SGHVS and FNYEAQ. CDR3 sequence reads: CASSRQGEHEQYF. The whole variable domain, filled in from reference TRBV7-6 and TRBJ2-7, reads GAGVSQSPRYKVTKRGQDVALRCDPISGHVSLYWYRQALGQGPEFLTYFNYEAQQDKSGLPNDRFSAERPEGSISTLTIQRTEQRDSAMYRCASSRQGEHEQYFGPGTRLTVT.

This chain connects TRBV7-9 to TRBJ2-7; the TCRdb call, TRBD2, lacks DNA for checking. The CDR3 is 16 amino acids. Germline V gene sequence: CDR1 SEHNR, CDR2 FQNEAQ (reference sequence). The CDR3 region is CASSPPRTDIGYEQYF.

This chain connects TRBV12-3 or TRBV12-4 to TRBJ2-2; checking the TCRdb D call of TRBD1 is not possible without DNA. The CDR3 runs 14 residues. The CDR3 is CASSRDRDTGELFF.

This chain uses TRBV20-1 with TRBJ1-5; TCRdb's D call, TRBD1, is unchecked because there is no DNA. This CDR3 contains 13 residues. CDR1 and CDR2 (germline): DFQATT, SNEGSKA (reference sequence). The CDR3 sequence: CSARDTGNQPQHF.

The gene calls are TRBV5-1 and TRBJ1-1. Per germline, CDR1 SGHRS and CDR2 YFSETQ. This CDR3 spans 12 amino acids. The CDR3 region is CASGQEGTEAFF.

This CDR3 reads CASSLASTGYGYTF. The genes are TRBV12-3 or TRBV12-4 and TRBJ1-2; TCRdb names TRBD1, which stays unverified in the absence of DNA. The CDR3 sequence is 14 residues long.

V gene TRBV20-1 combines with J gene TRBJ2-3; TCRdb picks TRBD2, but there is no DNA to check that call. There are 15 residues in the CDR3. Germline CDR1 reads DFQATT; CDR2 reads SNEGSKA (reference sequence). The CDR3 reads CSASVRREDRDTQYF.